The rows below give T cell receptor beta chains drawn from one sample of a study of read filtering for tumor transcriptome and immune sequencing. TCRdb re-derived calls from the reads in MiXCR, one entry per CDR3 protein. The table lists tens of thousands of distinct CDR3 sequences, about 20% of them singletons. The source material was a population of CD138-negative cells sorted from bone marrow. The source is a donor at least 40 years old with multiple myeloma. Both conserved end residues are part of each CDR3. The D gene is left open where the match is weak. Size values are once, few and many counts, or a class for expanded clones, and some rows have none.

few | . | TRBJ2-3 | TRBV29-1 | TGCAGCGTTGAGGGAGTGACAGATACGCAGTATTTT | CSVEGVTDTQYF
. | TRBD2 | TRBJ2-2 | TRBV20-1 | TGCAGTGCTAGGGACCGGGGCGGGAGGGCCGTCGGGGAGCTGTTTTTT | CSARDRGGRAVGELFF
many | TRBD2 | TRBJ2-1 | TRBV5-1 | TGCGCCAGCAGCTCCATGGGACTAGATGGTGAGCAGTTCTTC | CASSSMGLDGEQFF
many | TRBD1 | TRBJ2-7 | TRBV12-3/TRBV12-4 | TGTGCCAGCAGACAGACAGGGGTTAGATCCGAGCAGTACTTC | CASRQTGVRSEQYF
many | TRBD1 | TRBJ2-5 | TRBV29-1 | TGCAGCGTTCTACCGGGACAGTCACAAGAGACCCAGTACTTC | CSVLPGQSQETQYF
medium-sized | . | TRBJ2-1 | TRBV20-1 | TGCAGTGCTAGAGAATTGGGTTTTTCAACCAATGAGCAGTTCTTC | CSARELGFSTNEQFF
many | . | TRBJ2-3 | TRBV7-2 | TGTGCCAGCAGCTTAGCGCCGGCCACAGATACGCAGTATTTT | CASSLAPATDTQYF
many | TRBD2 | TRBJ2-1 | TRBV20-1 | TGCAGTGCTAGGCCCCCTAGCGGGAGGGACTACAATGAGCAGTTCTTC | CSARPPSGRDYNEQFF
many | . | TRBJ2-1 | TRBV15 | TGTGCCACCCGGGACCCGGGGGTCAATGAGCAGTTCTTC | CATRDPGVNEQFF
many | . | TRBJ1-4 | TRBV19 | TGTGCCAGTAGTATCCAGGGCGGGATGCGTGAAAAACTGTTTTTT | CASSIQGGMREKLFF
many | . | TRBJ1-1 | TRBV5-5 | TGTGCCAGCAGCTTCGGGGGCGACACTGAAGCTTTCTTT | CASSFGGDTEAFF
. | . | TRBJ1-5 | TRBV16 | TGTGCCAGCAGCCAGGGGACCGCAGCTATTGATCAGCCCCAGCATTTT | CASSQGTAAIDQPQHF
. | TRBD1 | TRBJ1-5 | TRBV7-9 | TGTGCCAGCAGCTTAGGTGCAGGGGGGTCGGGCAATCAGCCCCAGCATTTT | CASSLGAGGSGNQPQHF
many | . | TRBJ2-5 | TRBV3-1 | TGTGCCAGCAGCCCCTGGGAACGCGGAGAGACCCAGTACTTC | CASSPWERGETQYF
many | . | TRBJ2-3 | TRBV7-8 | TGTGCCAGCAGCTTGGACTACACAGATACGCAGTATTTT | CASSLDYTDTQYF
many | TRBD1 | TRBJ1-5 | TRBV2 | TGTGCCAGCAGTGAATACAGACAGGGGGCGGATCAGCCCCAGCATTTT | CASSEYRQGADQPQHF
. | . | TRBJ1-1 | TRBV21-1 | TGTGCCAGCAGCCAAGTTTCAGGGGCGTTGAACGCTGAAGCTTTCTTT | CASSQVSGALNAEAFF
many | . | TRBJ2-1 | TRBV21-1 | TGTGCCAGCAGCAAAGTTGGGACAGAGCCCAATGAGCAGTTCTTC | CASSKVGTEPNEQFF
many | . | TRBJ2-1 | TRBV29-1 | TGCAGCGTTGAGGATCCAGATCTCAATGAGCAGTTCTTC | CSVEDPDLNEQFF
many | TRBD1 | TRBJ2-2 | TRBV24-1 | TGTGCCACCAGTTCAACCGGGACAGAGAACACCGGGGAGCTGTTTTTT | CATSSTGTENTGELFF
many | TRBD2 | TRBJ2-1 | TRBV20-1 | TGCAGTGCTGCCGGGACTAGCGGGAGCCAGGGGTTTGGTGAGCAGTTCTTC | CSAAGTSGSQGFGEQFF
many | . | TRBJ2-1 | TRBV7-8 | TGTGCCAGCAGCAAAGCCCGCGGGTCTATAAATGAGCAGTTCTTC | CASSKARGSINEQFF
many | . | TRBJ2-3 | TRBV7-2 | TGTGCCAGCAGCCTCGGCGGGGTCGCAGATACGCAGTATTTT | CASSLGGVADTQYF
many | TRBD1 | TRBJ1-1 | TRBV6-1 | TGTGCCAGCGGCTACAGGGGGAACACTGAAGCTTTCTTT | CASGYRGNTEAFF
many | . | TRBJ2-7 | TRBV5-1 | TGCGCCAGCAGCCCCAAAGCCGGGGGCACCTACGAGCAGTACTTC | CASSPKAGGTYEQYF
many | TRBD1 | TRBJ1-4 | TRBV7-2 | TGTGCCAGCAGCTTCACAGGGGGCGGTGAAAAACTGTTTTTT | CASSFTGGGEKLFF
few | TRBD1 | TRBJ2-1 | TRBV7-9 | TGTGCCACCCAAGGGACAGATAGTTCCTGCAATGAGCAGTTCTTC | CATQGTDSSCNEQFF
many | . | TRBJ1-1 | TRBV12-3/TRBV12-4 | TGTGCCACCAAAAGGACAGCTAACGCCCGGAACACTGAAGCTTTCTTT | CATKRTANARNTEAFF
few | TRBD2 | TRBJ2-3 | TRBV7-2 | TGTGCCAGCAGGGTAGCGGGAAGCACAGATACGCAGTATTTT | CASRVAGSTDTQYF
few | . | TRBJ2-6 | TRBV6-5 | TGTGCCAGCAGTTTCGACATCTCTGGGGCCAACGTCCTGACTTTC | CASSFDISGANVLTF
. | . | TRBJ2-5 | TRBV19 | TGTGCCTGTAGTATCCTGGGGAAAGAGACCCAGTACTTC | CACSILGKETQYF
medium-sized | TRBD1 | TRBJ1-1 | TRBV11-3 | TGTGCCAGCAGCGCTCAACAGGGACAGGGGGCAACTGAAGCTTTCTTT | CASSAQQGQGATEAFF
. | . | TRBJ2-7 | TRBV4-1 | TGTGCCAGCAGCCAAGTAGCAACCTACGAGCAGTACTTC | CASSQVATYEQYF
many | . | TRBJ2-5 | TRBV28 | TGTGCCAGCAGTTTGTACCAAGAGACCCAGTACTTC | CASSLYQETQYF
. | TRBD2 | TRBJ2-1 | TRBV7-2 | TGTGCCAGCAGCTTACTAGCGGGTCCCTACAATGAGCAGTTCTTC | CASSLLAGPYNEQFF
many | TRBD1 | TRBJ1-4 | TRBV27 | TGTGCCAGCAGTCCCCGGGACAGGGGGCCGAATGAAAAACTGTTTTTT | CASSPRDRGPNEKLFF
many | . | TRBJ2-1 | TRBV19 | TGTGCCAGTACCCGGGACAATGAAGCCTACAATGAGCAGTTCTTC | CASTRDNEAYNEQFF
many | . | TRBJ2-1 | TRBV7-9 | TGTGCCAGCAGCTCAACCGCCCCTAGCGAGCTTGTCAATGAGCAGTTCTTC | CASSSTAPSELVNEQFF
once | . | TRBJ2-1 | TRBV2 | TGTGCCAGCAGTGAAGGAGGAGTGGGAGATGCTGAGCAGTTCTTT | CASSEGGVGDAEQFF
many | . | TRBJ2-1 | TRBV19 | TGTGCCAGTAGTATGACGAGGGCCCGGAATGAGCAGTTCTTC | CASSMTRARNEQFF
many | TRBD1 | TRBJ1-1 | TRBV28 | TGTGCCAGCAGAACTACAGGGGACACTGAAGCTTTCTTT | CASRTTGDTEAFF
many | TRBD1 | TRBJ2-1 | TRBV5-1 | TGCGCCAGCAGGAGACAGGGGGCCTACAATGAGCAGTTCTTC | CASRRQGAYNEQFF
. | TRBD1 | TRBJ2-1 | TRBV20-1 | TGCAGTGCAGTTCTGACAGGGATAAATGAGCAGTTCTTC | CSAVLTGINEQFF
many | . | TRBJ2-1 | TRBV29-1 | TGCAGCGTTGACGCCGACCAGTATGCTAATGAGCAGTTCTTC | CSVDADQYANEQFF
many | TRBD2 | TRBJ2-1 | TRBV19 | TGTGCCAGTAGGCTGACTAGCGGGAGTTACAATGAGCAGTTCTTC | CASRLTSGSYNEQFF
few | TRBD1 | TRBJ1-5 | TRBV20-1 | TGCAGTGCTAGTGGGACAGGGCATCAGCCCCAGCATTTT | CSASGTGHQPQHF
many | . | TRBJ2-3 | TRBV9 | TGTGCCAGCAGCGTAGGACAGCCAGGGGATACGCAGTATTTT | CASSVGQPGDTQYF
many | . | TRBJ2-1 | TRBV12-3/TRBV12-4 | TGTGCCAGCAGAAGCGACAGTAGCGAGCAGTTCTTC | CASRSDSSEQFF
few | . | TRBJ2-2 | TRBV4-1 | TGCGCCAGCAGCCAATATGAAGGGGGGGACACCGGGGAGCTGTTTTTT | CASSQYEGGDTGELFF
many | TRBD2 | TRBJ2-2 | TRBV5-6 | TGTGCCAGCAGCTCGAGCGGGAGGGAGAACACCGGGGAGCTGTTTTTT | CASSSSGRENTGELFF
few | . | TRBJ1-4 | TRBV25-1 | TGTGCCAGCACCGGGACACCTTCAACTAATGAAAAACTGTTTTTT | CASTGTPSTNEKLFF
many | . | TRBJ2-3 | TRBV7-9 | TGTGCCAGCAGCCCCGGAGGGGGACGGACTAGCACAGATACGCAGTATTTT | CASSPGGGRTSTDTQYF
many | . | TRBJ2-1 | TRBV10-3 | TGTGCCATCACTGCGAGCTTATCCTACAATGAGCAGTTCTTC | CAITASLSYNEQFF
many | TRBD2 | TRBJ2-1 | TRBV27 | TGTGCCAGCAGTTTTAGCGGGGATGAGCAGTTCTTC | CASSFSGDEQFF